Each of the 2 T cell receptor beta chains below was sequenced from the same sample in a study of radiotherapy plus CTLA-4 blockade in lung cancer. Here immunoSEQ multiplex PCR was the method, and the copy in TCRdb shows in-frame clones only, minus some. The top ten hold around 0.76% of the sample, which has around 86,000 clones, less than 90% seen once. This specimen was peripheral blood, taken from a patient treated with radiotherapy plus ipilimumab. These receptors were taken from a human donor with non-small cell lung cancer who had stable disease on radiotherapy plus ipilimumab.

The V and J genes are TRBV6-5 and TRBJ2-7, with TRBD2 as a possible D gene (5 bases). CDR3 length: 12 residues. Trimming shortened V by 6 bases and J by 2 bases, and 8 bases separated the two germline ends. Germline V lookup: CDR1 MNHEY, CDR2 SVGAGI. In nucleotides, the CDR3 is TGTGCCAGCAGGGACTGGGCCTACGAGCAGTACTTC. Amino acids: CASRDWAYEQYF.

The chain recombines TRBV9 with TRBJ1-6; 9 bases align to TRBD1. Germline CDR1 reads SGDLS; CDR2 reads YYNGEE. After removal of 0 bases from V and 6 bases from J, the junction contained 1 base not matched to a gene. The CDR3 is 15 amino acids. The CDR3 loop reads CASSVGTGANSPLHF. The CDR3 region has the DNA TGTGCCAGCAGCGTAGGGACAGGGGCTAATTCACCCCTCCACTTT.